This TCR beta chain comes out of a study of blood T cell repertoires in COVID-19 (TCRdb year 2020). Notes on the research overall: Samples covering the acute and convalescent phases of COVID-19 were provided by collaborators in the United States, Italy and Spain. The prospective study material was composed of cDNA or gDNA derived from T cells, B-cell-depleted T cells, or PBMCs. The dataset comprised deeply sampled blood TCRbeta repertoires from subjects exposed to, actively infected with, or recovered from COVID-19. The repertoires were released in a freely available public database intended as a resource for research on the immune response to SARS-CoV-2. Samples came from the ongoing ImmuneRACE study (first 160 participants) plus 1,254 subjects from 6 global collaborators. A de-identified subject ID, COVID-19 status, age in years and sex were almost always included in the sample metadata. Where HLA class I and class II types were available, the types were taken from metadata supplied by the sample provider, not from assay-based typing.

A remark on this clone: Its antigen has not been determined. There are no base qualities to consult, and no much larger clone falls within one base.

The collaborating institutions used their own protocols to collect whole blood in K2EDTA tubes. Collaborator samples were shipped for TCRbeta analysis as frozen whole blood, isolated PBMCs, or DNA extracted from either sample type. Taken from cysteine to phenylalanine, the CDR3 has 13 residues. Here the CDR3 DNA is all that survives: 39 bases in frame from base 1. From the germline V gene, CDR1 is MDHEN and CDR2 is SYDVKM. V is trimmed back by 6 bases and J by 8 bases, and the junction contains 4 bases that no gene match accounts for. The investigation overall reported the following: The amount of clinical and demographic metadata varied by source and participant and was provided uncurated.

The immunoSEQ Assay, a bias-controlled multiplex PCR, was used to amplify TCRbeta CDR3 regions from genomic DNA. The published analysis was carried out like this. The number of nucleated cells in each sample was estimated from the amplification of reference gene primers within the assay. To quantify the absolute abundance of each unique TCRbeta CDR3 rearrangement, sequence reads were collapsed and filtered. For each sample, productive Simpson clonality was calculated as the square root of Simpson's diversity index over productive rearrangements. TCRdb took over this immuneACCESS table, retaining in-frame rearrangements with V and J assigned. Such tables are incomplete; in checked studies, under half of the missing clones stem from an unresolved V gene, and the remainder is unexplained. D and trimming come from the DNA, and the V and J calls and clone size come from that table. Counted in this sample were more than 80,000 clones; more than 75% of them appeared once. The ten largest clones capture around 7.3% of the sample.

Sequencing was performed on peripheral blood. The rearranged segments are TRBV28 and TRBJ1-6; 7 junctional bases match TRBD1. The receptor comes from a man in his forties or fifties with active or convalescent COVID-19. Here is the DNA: TGTGCCAGCAGATCTCAGGGGGATTCACCCCTCCACTTT. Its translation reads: CASRSQGDSPLHF.